This entry lists 25 T cell receptor beta chains sequenced from one sample in a study of control samples from healthy donors and cancer patients. Data came from immunoSEQ multiplex PCR; TCRdb stores just in-frame clones and leaves some out. Altogether around 120,000 clones are present, around 93% being singletons, with the ten largest covering 1.7%. The sample taken for sequencing was PBMCs. These receptors came from a man between 50 and 59 years old with head and neck cancer.

The rearrangement joins TRBV7-2 to TRBJ2-7; the D gene is possibly TRBD2 (5 bases). The CDR3 spans 13 residues. CDR1 is SGHTA, CDR2 FQGNSA, per germline. V lost 4 bases and J lost 1, with 8 bases in between. This chain's CDR3 is CASSSGGSYEQYF. CDR3 coding DNA: TGTGCCAGCAGCTCGGGCGGGTCCTACGAGCAGTACTTC.

This chain connects TRBV7-9 to TRBJ1-1, with TRBD1 as a possible D gene (6 bases). The CDR3 is made up of 14 amino acids. V lost 1 base to trimming and J lost 7 bases, with 13 bases between them. The germline CDR1 and CDR2 sequences are SEHNR and FQNEAQ (reference sequence). The CDR3 sequence is CASSLEGGWDEAFF. CDR3 DNA sequence: TGTGCCAGCAGCTTAGAGGGGGGTTGGGATGAAGCTTTCTTT.

V gene TRBV27 combines with J gene TRBJ2-5; D is unclear. V lost 7 bases and J 5 bases, leaving 17 bases between the germline ends. The CDR3 loop spans 14 amino acids. Germline V gene data show CDR1 as MNHEY and CDR2 as SMNVEV (reference sequence). The CDR3 is CASNRVSEEETQYF. The CDR3 bases are TGTGCCAGCAACCGGGTATCCGAGGAGGAGACCCAGTACTTC.

The V and J genes are TRBV4-1 and TRBJ2-7; the match to TRBD1 covers 12 bases. Trimming at V came to 5 bases and at J to 1 base, leaving 3 bases not matched to a gene. The CDR3 is 15 amino acids. The V gene's germline CDR1 is MGHRA and CDR2 YSYEKL. DNA of the CDR3: TGCGCCAGCAGCAAGGGACAGGGGGCATCCTACGAGCAGTACTTC. Translation gives CASSKGQGASYEQYF.

This chain links TRBV5-1 with TRBJ1-6; D gene uncertain. Deletions cut 0 bases from V and 0 bases from J, with 16 bases between. CDR1 and CDR2 from the germline V gene are SGHRS and YFSETQ. The CDR3 covers 19 residues. For the CDR3, the DNA is TGCGCCAGCAGCTTGGCCCTCGTGACCGGCAGCTCCTATAATTCACCCCTCCACTTT. Encoded protein: CASSLALVTGSSYNSPLHF.

This chain connects TRBV5-4 to TRBJ1-1, with D maybe TRBD1 (6 bases). This CDR3 region has 13 residues. CDR1 is SGHNT, CDR2 YYREEE, per germline (reference sequence). The V and J ends lost 4 bases and 1 base respectively, with 8 bases between them. This chain's CDR3 is CASSTGQNTEAFF. The DNA of the CDR3 is TGTGCCAGCAGCACGGGACAGAACACTGAAGCTTTCTTT.

This clone was observed a single time. V usage is TRBV6-1 and J usage is TRBJ1-1; no reliable D call. The CDR3 has 12 residues. Germline V gives CDR1 MNHNS, CDR2 SASEGT. The V and J ends lost 3 bases and 0 bases respectively, with 2 bases between them. CDR3 region: CASSELNTEAFF. The CDR3 nucleotides are TGTGCCAGCAGTGAGTTGAACACTGAAGCTTTCTTT.

This rearrangement joins TRBV19 to TRBJ1-1; D unresolved. Trimming pared 6 bases from V and 0 bases from J, leaving 14 bases between. The CDR3 consists of 15 residues. Germline V CDR1 and CDR2: LNHDA, SQIVND (reference sequence). CDR3 residues: CASRPGRQLNTEAFF. CDR3 bases: TGTGCCAGTAGGCCTGGGAGGCAGTTGAACACTGAAGCTTTCTTT.

This clone was recorded only once. The gene calls are TRBV9 and TRBJ2-5; D ambiguous. Trimming cost V 0 bases and J 7 bases, with 7 bases left between them. The V gene's germline CDR1 is SGDLS and CDR2 YYNGEE. The CDR3 spans 12 residues. CDR3 bases: TGTGCCAGCAGCGTAGATGGCGGGACCCAGTACTTC. Translation gives CASSVDGGTQYF.

This rearrangement joins TRBV6-2 or TRBV6-3 to TRBJ1-5; 7 bases match TRBD1. The ends lost 0 bases at V and 4 bases at J; junction bases unmatched: 6. The CDR3 runs to 16 residues. Germline V lookup: CDR1 MNHEY, CDR2 SVGEGT. The CDR3 loop is CASSYSTHRGNQPQHF. The DNA of the CDR3 is TGTGCCAGCAGTTACTCGACCCACAGGGGTAATCAGCCCCAGCATTTT.

The chain employs TRBV2 and TRBJ2-5; TRBD2 is a possible D gene (5 bases). With 10 bases removed from V and 4 bases from J, the gap between germline ends came to 10 bases. The CDR3 is 11 residues long. Germline CDR1 SNHLY, CDR2 FYNNEI. Here the CDR3 DNA reads TGTGCCATTTCTCGGGGAGAGACCCAGTACTTC. Translated: CAISRGETQYF. Full variable domain (remainder filled in from reference TRBV2 and TRBJ2-5): EPEVTQTPSHQVTQMGQEVILRCVPISNHLYFYWYRQILGQKVEFLVSFYNNEISEKSEIFDDQFSVERPDGSNFTLKIRSTKLEDSAMYFCAISRGETQYFGPGTRLLVL.

The chain uses TRBV7-2 and TRBJ2-3, with 8 nucleotides matching TRBD2. Per germline, CDR1 SGHTA and CDR2 FQGNSA. The length of the CDR3 is 16 residues. The ends lost 5 bases at V and 1 base at J; junction bases unmatched: 8. CDR3 nucleotides: TGTGCCAGCAGCCTTGGTAGCGGGGTACGCACAGATACGCAGTATTTT. Its protein is CASSLGSGVRTDTQYF.

The rearrangement joins TRBV7-2 to TRBJ2-5, with D perhaps TRBD1 (5 bases). CDR3 length: 16 amino acids. Per germline, CDR1 SGHTA and CDR2 FQGNSA. V was pared by 1 base and J by 4 bases, with 16 bases between. The CDR3: CASSLVGRATGETQYF. Here the CDR3 DNA reads TGTGCCAGCAGCTTAGTTGGCAGGGCAACGGGAGAGACCCAGTACTTC.

The chain links TRBV30 to TRBJ1-4, with 7 bases lining up with TRBD1. In germline, CDR1 is GTSNPN, CDR2 SVGIG (reference sequence). The CDR3 length is 13 residues. J was trimmed by 6 bases and V by 3 bases; bases with no gene match: 4. The CDR3 protein is CAWRDRSHEKLFF. The DNA of the CDR3 is TGTGCCTGGAGGGACAGGAGCCATGAAAAACTGTTTTTT. The complete variable domain, with remaining parts taken from reference TRBV30 and TRBJ1-4, reads SQTIHQWPATLVQPVGSPLSLECTVEGTSNPNLYWYRQAAGRGLQLLFYSVGIGQISSEVPQNLSASRPQDRQFILSSKKLLLSDSGFYLCAWRDRSHEKLFFGSGTQLSVL.

The chain combines TRBV5-5 with TRBJ2-6; the match to TRBD1 covers 7 bases. This CDR3 region has 17 residues. Looked up from germline, CDR1 is SGHKS and CDR2 is YYEKEE (reference sequence). The V gene end was trimmed by 4 bases and the J gene end by 0 bases; junction bases not matched to a gene: 7. CDR3 region: CASSVYRGRSGANVLTF. The CDR3 DNA reads as TGTGCCAGCAGCGTATACAGGGGTCGCTCTGGGGCCAACGTCCTGACTTTC.

V and J are TRBV7-2 and TRBJ2-3; D is uncertain. Per the germline V gene, CDR1 is SGHTA and CDR2 is FQGNSA. This CDR3 spans 13 amino acids. Trimming left V 7 bases short and J 4 bases short, with 12 bases between. The CDR3 nucleotides read TGTGCCAGCAACACGGAAACTTCAGATACGCAGTATTTT. This encodes CASNTETSDTQYF.

The chain links TRBV2 to TRBJ2-1; 11 nucleotides line up with TRBD2. With 6 bases clipped from V and 9 bases from J, the junction kept 13 bases outside the gene matches. The CDR3 totals 16 residues. Germline V gives CDR1 SNHLY, CDR2 FYNNEI. The CDR3 is CASRAALAGGIPEQFF. The CDR3 DNA follows: TGTGCCAGCAGGGCCGCCCTAGCGGGGGGTATTCCTGAGCAGTTCTTC.

V is TRBV7-9 and J is TRBJ1-4; D not certain. Germline CDR1 SEHNR, CDR2 FQNEAQ (reference sequence). V lost 1 base, J lost 3 bases, and 9 bases lay in between. The CDR3 has 15 residues. Written as DNA, the CDR3 is TGTGCCAGCAGCTTAGGCCTCCTGTCTAATGAAAAACTGTTTTTT. Its protein is CASSLGLLSNEKLFF.

In its sample, this clone was seen once. The chain is built from TRBV9 and TRBJ2-3; D might be TRBD2 (6 bases). CDR1 and CDR2 (germline): SGDLS, YYNGEE. V was pared by 0 bases and J by 2 bases, with 13 bases between. This CDR3 is built from 16 residues. The DNA for the CDR3 is TGTGCCAGCAGCGTAGGGCTAGCGATATACACAGATACGCAGTATTTT. Protein sequence: CASSVGLAIYTDTQYF.

This rearrangement joins TRBV5-1 to TRBJ2-7, with D unresolved. Germline CDR1 reads SGHRS; CDR2 reads YFSETQ. The CDR3 runs 13 residues. Trimming pared 2 bases from V and 3 bases from J, leaving 9 bases between. The CDR3 DNA reads as TGCGCCAGCAGCTTATTTACCGGCTACGAGCAGTACTTC. This translates into CASSLFTGYEQYF.

This chain uses TRBV7-8 with TRBJ2-4; D unclear. Germline V lookup: CDR1 SGHVS, CDR2 FQNEAQ. Trimming removed 7 bases at V and 5 bases at J, with 12 bases between. The length of the CDR3 is 13 residues. The CDR3 is CASTLRFENIQYF. The CDR3 nucleotides are TGTGCCAGCACTCTCCGGTTCGAAAACATTCAGTACTTC.

V usage is TRBV6-5 and J usage is TRBJ2-3, with 12 bases identical to TRBD2. The CDR3 length is 14 residues. Germline V CDR1 and CDR2: MNHEY, SVGAGI. Trimming cost V 11 bases and J 3 bases; bases outside gene matches: 6. The CDR3 DNA reads TGTGCCGCTAAACTAGCGGGGGGAACAGATACGCAGTATTTT. This encodes CAAKLAGGTDTQYF.

A few counts support this clone. The chain links TRBV7-3 to TRBJ1-6; 7 bases align to TRBD1. This CDR3 is 15 amino acids long. With V trimmed by 5 bases and J by 6 bases, 7 bases remained unmatched. Per the germline V gene, CDR1 is SGHTA and CDR2 is FQGTGA. CDR3 nucleotides: TGTGCCAGCAGCAAGGGGGACAGCAGTAATTCACCCCTCCACTTT. Translating gives CASSKGDSSNSPLHF.

J is TRBJ2-1 and V is TRBV4-2; no firm D call. Germline assignment: CDR1 LGHNA and CDR2 YNFKEQ. V lost 3 bases to trimming and J lost 8 bases, with 8 bases between them. This CDR3 comprises 12 residues. The CDR3: CASSHRTDEQFF. In nucleotides, the CDR3 is TGTGCCAGCAGCCATCGGACCGATGAGCAGTTCTTC.

The chain is built from TRBV4-1 and TRBJ2-7; D assignment may be TRBD1 or TRBD2 (6 bases each). The ends were cut back, 1 base at V and 4 bases at J, with 32 bases in the middle. This CDR3 has 21 amino acids. Looked up from germline, CDR1 is MGHRA and CDR2 is YSYEKL. CDR3 DNA: TGCGCCAGCAGCCAAGGTTCCTTTGGCCCGGGCCCCCAGGGGCGGGGTTACGAGCAGTACTTC. This sequence encodes CASSQGSFGPGPQGRGYEQYF.